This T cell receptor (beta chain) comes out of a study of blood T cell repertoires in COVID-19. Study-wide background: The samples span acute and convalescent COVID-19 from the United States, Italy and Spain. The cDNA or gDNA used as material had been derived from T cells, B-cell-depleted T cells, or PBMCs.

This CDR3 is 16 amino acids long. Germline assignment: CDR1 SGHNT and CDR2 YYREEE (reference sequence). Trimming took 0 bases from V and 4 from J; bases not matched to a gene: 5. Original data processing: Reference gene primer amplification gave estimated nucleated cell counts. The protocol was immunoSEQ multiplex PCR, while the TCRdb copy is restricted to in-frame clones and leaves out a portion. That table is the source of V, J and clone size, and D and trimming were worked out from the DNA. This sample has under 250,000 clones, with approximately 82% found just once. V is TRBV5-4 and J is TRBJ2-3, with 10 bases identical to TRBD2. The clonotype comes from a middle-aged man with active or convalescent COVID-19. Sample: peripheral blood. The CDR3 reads CASSLASSGGSDTQYF. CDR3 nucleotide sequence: TGTGCCAGCAGCTTGGCGTCTAGCGGGGGCTCAGATACGCAGTATTTT.